This TCR beta chain was found in a study of regulatory T cells in long-lasting Graves disease. As for time point: newly diagnosed GD, antithyroid drugs for less than 3 months. Making the TCR library involved RNA that had been extracted from PBMCs. TCR beta libraries were built with iRepertoire HTBI primers and Arm-PCR of CDR3 regions. TCRdb independently ran MiXCR on the multiplex PCR reads; one entry per CDR3 protein. Of under 450,000 distinct CDR3 sequences detected, about 17% appear once; the ten largest clones hold around 21%. This clonotype occurred many times. This sample was also put to use in a study of T cells in Graves' hyperthyroidism and ophthalmopathy.

Specimen: peripheral blood mononuclear cells (PBMCs), collected at new diagnosis, from a patient treated with antithyroid drugs. The TCR was taken from a woman under 30 with Graves disease.

CDR3 protein: CASGSTGDGGYTF. The CDR3 DNA is TGTGCCAGCGGATCAACAGGGGACGGCGGCTACACCTTC. The chain is built from TRBV12-3 or TRBV12-4 and TRBJ1-2; the match to TRBD1 covers 7 bases. This CDR3 comprises 13 residues. The J segment lost 8 bases and the V segment lost 8 bases, leaving 11 bases of the junction unmatched.